The 21 T cell receptor beta chains reported below all come from one sample, sequenced in a study of CD8 T cells in Susac syndrome. After extraction with the RNeasy kit, about 0.45 to 1 ug of the RNA was reverse transcribed using random hexamers. Using its own MiXCR run on the immunoSEQ multiplex PCR reads, TCRdb lists one record per CDR3 protein. The repertoire holds roughly 110,000 distinct CDR3 sequences, with approximately 90% as singletons. Sequencing was done on a sample of CD8+ T cells from PBMCs. These TCRs come from a human donor in good health.

The V gene is TRBV7-2, the J gene TRBJ2-7; 13 bases are a match to TRBD2. The germline CDR1 and CDR2 sequences are SGHTA and FQGNSA. The CDR3 runs to 14 residues. V lost 5 bases and J lost 6; bases outside the gene matches: 4. The CDR3 region has the DNA TGTGCCAGCAGCAGACTAGCGGGAGGAGGCGAGCAGTACTTC. Translation gives CASSRLAGGGEQYF.

The V call is TRBV4-3, the J call TRBJ2-1; 10 nucleotides match TRBD2. The CDR3 has 14 residues. The V and J ends lost 4 bases and 11 bases, in that order; junction bases with no gene match: 8. The germline V gene has CDR1 LGHNA and CDR2 YSLEER. The DNA of the CDR3 is TGCGCCAGCAGCCGGAGAGGACTAGCGGACCAGCAGTTCTTC. Its translation is CASSRRGLADQQFF.

This rearrangement joins TRBV5-1 to TRBJ2-7; 7 nucleotides line up with TRBD1. The J segment lost 5 bases and the V segment lost 4 bases, leaving 9 bases of the junction unmatched. The germline gives CDR1 SGHRS, CDR2 YFSETQ. The CDR3 is 14 residues long. The CDR3 coding sequence is TGCGCCAGCAGCGAGGCGACAGGGCCTAACGAGCAGTACTTC. Protein product: CASSEATGPNEQYF.

This chain joins TRBV15 and TRBJ2-3, with D perhaps TRBD2 (7 bases). The CDR3 extends over 14 amino acids. V lost 8 bases to trimming and J lost 0 bases, with 12 bases between them. Germline V gives CDR1 LNHNV, CDR2 YYDKDF (reference sequence). CDR3 in DNA: TGTGCCACCGAAAGGGGGGGGAGCACAGATACGCAGTATTTT. It translates to CATERGGSTDTQYF.

This chain links TRBV7-2 with TRBJ1-5, with 8 bases aligning to TRBD1. CDR3 length: 13 amino acids. The V segment lost 5 bases and the J segment 4 bases; nucleotides outside the gene matches: 1. The germline gives CDR1 SGHTA, CDR2 FQGNSA. CDR3 coding DNA: TGTGCCAGCAGCCGACAGGGGAATCAGCCCCAGCATTTT. Residues: CASSRQGNQPQHF.

This clonotype has a single count. This chain's CDR3 is CASSKDLTGTGEYEQYF. Written as DNA, the CDR3 is TGTGCCAGCAGCAAAGACCTGACAGGGACAGGGGAGTACGAGCAGTACTTC. The chain combines TRBV21-1 with TRBJ2-7; the table calls TRBD1, which could not be checked here. TRBV21-1 is a recognized pseudogene. The CDR3 is 17 amino acids.

The V call is TRBV28, the J call TRBJ2-5; TRBD1 matches at 12 bases. This CDR3 has 12 amino acids. Germline V gene sequence: CDR1 MDHEN, CDR2 SYDVKM. V lost 7 bases to trimming and J lost 8 bases; unmatched junction nucleotides: 2. CDR3 sequence reads: CASIGTGGTQYF. CDR3 DNA sequence: TGTGCCAGCATCGGGACAGGGGGCACCCAGTACTTC.

The J gene is TRBJ1-5, the V gene TRBV9; the match to TRBD1 covers 7 bases. Germline V gives CDR1 SGDLS, CDR2 YYNGEE. CDR3 size: 15 residues. Trimming cost V 4 bases and J 7 bases; bases outside gene matches: 11. CDR3 region: CASSTTGELRQPQHF. In DNA, the CDR3 is TGTGCCAGCAGCACCACAGGGGAGTTGAGGCAGCCCCAGCATTTT.

In the case of this clonotype: It is unclear where the CDR3 begins or ends on the DNA, so no DNA is shown, and the CDR3 is as TCRdb lists it. This rearrangement joins TRBV7-5 to TRBJ2-3; the D call of TRBD1 is as the table states it, not checked on the DNA. TRBV7-5 is given as a pseudogene. The CDR3 totals 17 residues, both ends included. This chain's CDR3 is CISVPEAARQGEDTQYF.

V usage is TRBV20-1 and J usage is TRBJ1-2; TRBD1 aligns across 9 bases. Germline V gene sequence: CDR1 DFQATT, CDR2 SNEGSKA (reference sequence). The CDR3 contains 12 residues. J was trimmed by 7 bases and V by 5 bases; bases with no gene match: 5. This CDR3 is CSASDRGVGYTF. The CDR3 DNA reads TGCAGTGCTTCCGACAGGGGGGTTGGCTACACCTTC.

This chain joins TRBV30 and TRBJ1-2; D ambiguous. CDR3 length: 14 residues. V was trimmed by 8 bases and J by 3 bases, leaving 19 bases between them. From germline, CDR1 is GTSNPN and CDR2 SVGIG (reference sequence). CDR3 sequence reads: CAQDLRGRYYGYTF. CDR3 DNA sequence: TGTGCCCAAGACCTCCGCGGCCGGTACTATGGCTACACCTTC.

The rearrangement uses TRBV4-2 and TRBJ2-5; D unresolved. There are 17 residues in the CDR3. Germline CDR1 LGHNA, CDR2 YNFKEQ. V lost 4 bases and J lost 4, with 22 bases in between. The CDR3 region has the DNA TGTGCCAGCAGCCGAAACCCCCGGACCACGTCGTCAGAGACCCAGTACTTC. Its translation: CASSRNPRTTSSETQYF.

The chain employs TRBV12-3 or TRBV12-4 and TRBJ2-3, with 12 bases lining up with TRBD2. The CDR3 sequence is 15 residues long. The trim removed 6 bases at V and 0 bases at J, leaving 1 base unmatched. Written as DNA, the CDR3 is TGTGCCAGCAGGCTAGCGGGAGGGAGCACAGATACGCAGTATTTT. Translating gives CASRLAGGSTDTQYF.

The genes are TRBV5-6 and TRBJ2-7; 10 nucleotides match TRBD1. V lost 4 bases and J lost 3; bases outside the gene matches: 7. The germline CDR1 and CDR2 sequences are SGHDT and YYEEEE. The CDR3 runs 15 residues. The CDR3 DNA reads as TGTGCCAGCAGCGATCAGCGGACAGGGGGCTACGAGCAGTACTTC. Translating it yields CASSDQRTGGYEQYF. The whole variable domain, filled in from reference TRBV5-6 and TRBJ2-7, reads DAGVTQSPTHLIKTRGQQVTLRCSPKSGHDTVSWYQQALGQGPQFIFQYYEEEERQRGNFPDRFSGHQFPNYSSELNVNALLLGDSALYLCASSDQRTGGYEQYFGPGTRLTVT.

The rearrangement links TRBV19 to TRBJ2-7; D gene uncertain. The CDR3 sequence is 14 residues long. The V gene's germline CDR1 is LNHDA and CDR2 SQIVND (reference sequence). Trimming cost V 5 bases and J 6 bases, with 17 bases left between them. The CDR3 nucleotides read TGTGCCAGTAGTGGTGTAGGCTACCTTCCCGAGCAGTACTTC. Encoded protein: CASSGVGYLPEQYF.

This chain joins TRBV2 and TRBJ1-2; D is unclear. The germline gives CDR1 SNHLY, CDR2 FYNNEI. V lost 7 bases and J lost 0, with 15 bases in between. The CDR3 runs to 15 residues. The CDR3 bases are TGTGCCAGCACCGCGATAGTGCTAGCTAACTATGGCTACACCTTC. Amino acids: CASTAIVLANYGYTF.

CDR3 nucleotides: TGTGCCAGTTCGGGCGGCCTCTACAATGAGCAGTTCTTC. Translation: CASSGGLYNEQFF. V is TRBV19 and J is TRBJ2-1; unclear D gene. Trimming pared 8 bases from V and 3 bases from J, leaving 11 bases between. Germline V CDR1 and CDR2: LNHDA, SQIVND (reference sequence). The CDR3 sequence is 13 residues long.

The rearrangement uses TRBV2 and TRBJ1-2; possible D gene TRBD1, 6 bases. V was shortened by 8 bases and J by 0 bases, with 16 bases between the two germline ends. Germline V CDR1 and CDR2: SNHLY, FYNNEI. This CDR3 has 15 amino acids. CDR3 residues: CASPEEDRPNYGYTF. In nucleotides, the CDR3 is TGTGCCAGCCCCGAGGAGGACAGACCTAACTATGGCTACACCTTC.

The chain uses TRBV6-2 or TRBV6-3 and TRBJ1-1; D is undetermined. The V end lost 5 bases, the J end lost 6 bases, and 19 bases lay between the germline ends. CDR1 is MNHEY and CDR2 is SVGEGT in the germline V gene. The CDR3 is 15 amino acids. The CDR3 region is CASSTIRDRGAEAFF. The DNA of the CDR3 is TGTGCCAGCAGTACCATTAGAGATCGCGGGGCTGAAGCTTTCTTT.

The chain joins TRBV9 to TRBJ2-1; D is undetermined. Germline-derived CDR1 and CDR2 are SGDLS and YYNGEE. V was shortened by 4 bases and J by 5 bases, with 7 bases between the two germline ends. This CDR3 contains 12 residues. The CDR3 spells CASSIENNEQFF. The CDR3 region has the DNA TGTGCCAGCAGCATTGAGAACAATGAGCAGTTCTTC.

This clonotype has a single count. The gene calls are TRBV5-6 and TRBJ2-5; D gene ambiguous. Germline CDR1 is SGHDT and CDR2 is YYEEEE. V lost 3 bases to trimming and J lost 5 bases, with 14 bases between them. The CDR3 consists of 14 residues. CDR3 nucleotide sequence: TGTGCCAGCAGCTCACCGTCAGAAGAGGAGACCCAGTACTTC. It encodes CASSSPSEEETQYF.